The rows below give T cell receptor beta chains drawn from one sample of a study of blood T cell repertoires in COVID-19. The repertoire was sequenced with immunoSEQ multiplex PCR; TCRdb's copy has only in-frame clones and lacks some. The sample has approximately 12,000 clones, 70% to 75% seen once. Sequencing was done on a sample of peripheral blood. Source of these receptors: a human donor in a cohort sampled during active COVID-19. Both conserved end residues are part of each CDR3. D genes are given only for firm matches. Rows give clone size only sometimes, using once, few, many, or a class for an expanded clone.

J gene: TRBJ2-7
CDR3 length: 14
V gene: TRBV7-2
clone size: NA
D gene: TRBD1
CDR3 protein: CASSPRPQGYEQYF
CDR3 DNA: TGTGCCAGCAGCCCTAGGCCACAGGGGTACGAGCAGTACTTC

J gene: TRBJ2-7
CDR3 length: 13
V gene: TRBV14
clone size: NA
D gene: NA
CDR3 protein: CASSPGQPYEQYF
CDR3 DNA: TGTGCCAGCAGCCCCGGACAGCCCTACGAGCAGTACTTC

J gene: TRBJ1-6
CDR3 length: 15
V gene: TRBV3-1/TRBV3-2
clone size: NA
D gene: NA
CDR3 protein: CASSPSMVRNSPLHF
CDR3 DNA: TGTGCCAGCAGCCCCTCTATGGTGAGGAATTCACCCCTCCACTTT

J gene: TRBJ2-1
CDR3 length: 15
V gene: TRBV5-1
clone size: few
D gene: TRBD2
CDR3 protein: CASSMEPGLAGGPFF
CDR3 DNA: TGCGCCAGCAGCATGGAACCGGGACTAGCGGGAGGACCGTTCTTC

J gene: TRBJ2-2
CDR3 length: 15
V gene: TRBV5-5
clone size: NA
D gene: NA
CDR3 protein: CASSFSGLNTGELFF
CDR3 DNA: TGTGCCAGCAGCTTCTCAGGGCTGAACACCGGGGAGCTGTTTTTT

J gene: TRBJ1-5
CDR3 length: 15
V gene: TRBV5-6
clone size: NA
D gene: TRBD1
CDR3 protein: CASSSDRGKVWPQHF
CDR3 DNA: TGTGCCAGCAGCTCGGACAGGGGAAAGGTGTGGCCCCAGCATTTT

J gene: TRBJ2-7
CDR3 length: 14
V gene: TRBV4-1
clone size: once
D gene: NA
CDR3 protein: CASSQEGGDYEQYF
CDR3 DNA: TGCGCCAGCAGCCAAGAAGGGGGGGACTACGAGCAGTACTTC

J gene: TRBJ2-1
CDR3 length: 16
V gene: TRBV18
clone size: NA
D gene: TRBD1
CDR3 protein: CASSPRRDRGYNEQFF
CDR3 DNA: TGTGCCAGCTCACCGCGCCGGGACAGGGGGTACAATGAGCAGTTCTTC

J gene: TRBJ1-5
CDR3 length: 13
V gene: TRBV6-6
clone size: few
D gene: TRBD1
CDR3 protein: CASSRQGNQPQHF
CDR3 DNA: TGTGCCAGCAGCCGACAGGGGAATCAGCCCCAGCATTTT

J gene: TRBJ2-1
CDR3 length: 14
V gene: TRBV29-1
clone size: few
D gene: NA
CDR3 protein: CSVEGRASYNEQFF
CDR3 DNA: TGCAGCGTTGAAGGGAGGGCCTCCTACAATGAGCAGTTCTTC

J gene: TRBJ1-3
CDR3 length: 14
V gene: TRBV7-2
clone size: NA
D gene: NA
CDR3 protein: CASLTGPSGNTIYF
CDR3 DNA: TGTGCCAGTCTTACAGGGCCATCTGGAAACACCATATATTTT

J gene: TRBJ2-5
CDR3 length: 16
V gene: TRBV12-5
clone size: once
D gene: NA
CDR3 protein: CASGLYQGGTQETQYF
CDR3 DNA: TGTGCTAGTGGTTTGTATCAGGGGGGAACCCAAGAGACCCAGTACTTC

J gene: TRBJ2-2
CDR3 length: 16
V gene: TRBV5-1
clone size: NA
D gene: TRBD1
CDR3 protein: CASNQGTVWNTGELFF
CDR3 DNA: TGCGCCAGCAACCAGGGGACAGTTTGGAACACCGGGGAGCTGTTTTTT

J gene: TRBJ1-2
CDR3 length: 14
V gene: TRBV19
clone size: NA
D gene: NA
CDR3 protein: CASSIVGQLYGYTF
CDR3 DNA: TGTGCCAGTAGTATAGTAGGACAACTCTATGGCTACACCTTC

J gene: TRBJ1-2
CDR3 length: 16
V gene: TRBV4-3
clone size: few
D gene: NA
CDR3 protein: CASSQALQGWGYGYTF
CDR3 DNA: TGCGCCAGCAGCCAGGCCCTACAGGGATGGGGCTATGGCTACACCTTC

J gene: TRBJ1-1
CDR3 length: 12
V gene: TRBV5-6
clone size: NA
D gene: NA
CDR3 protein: CASSLVAGTAFF
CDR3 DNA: TGTGCCAGCAGCTTGGTTGCGGGCACGGCTTTCTTT

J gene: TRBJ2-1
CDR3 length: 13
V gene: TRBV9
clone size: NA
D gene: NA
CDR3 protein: CASSVFRDSEQFF
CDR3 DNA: TGTGCCAGCAGCGTATTCCGGGACTCTGAGCAGTTCTTC

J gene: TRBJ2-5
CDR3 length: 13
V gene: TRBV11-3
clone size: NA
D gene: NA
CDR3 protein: CASSLSLGGTQYF
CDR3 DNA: TGTGCCAGCAGCTTATCCCTGGGAGGGACCCAGTACTTC

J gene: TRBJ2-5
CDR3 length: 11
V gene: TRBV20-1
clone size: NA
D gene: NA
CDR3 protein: CSGGQPETQYF
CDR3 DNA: TGCAGCGGGGGACAGCCAGAGACCCAGTACTTC

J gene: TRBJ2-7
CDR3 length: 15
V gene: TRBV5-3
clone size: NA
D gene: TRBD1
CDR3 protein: CARSPRDRGFYEQYF
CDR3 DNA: TGTGCCAGAAGCCCCCGGGACAGGGGCTTCTACGAGCAGTACTTC

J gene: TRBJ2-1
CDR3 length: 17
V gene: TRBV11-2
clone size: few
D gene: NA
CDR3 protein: CASSLSRGSNSYNEQFF
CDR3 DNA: TGTGCCAGCAGCTTGAGCAGGGGTTCAAATTCCTACAATGAGCAGTTCTTC

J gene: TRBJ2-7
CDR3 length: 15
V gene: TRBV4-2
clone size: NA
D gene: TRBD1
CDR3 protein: CASSQGDRGPNEQYF
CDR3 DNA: TGTGCCAGCAGCCAAGGGGACAGGGGGCCCAACGAGCAGTACTTC

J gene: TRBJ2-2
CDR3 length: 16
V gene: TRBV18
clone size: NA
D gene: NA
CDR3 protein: CASSPRAGRNTGELFF
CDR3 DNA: TGTGCCAGCTCACCCCGGGCGGGGCGGAACACCGGGGAGCTGTTTTTT

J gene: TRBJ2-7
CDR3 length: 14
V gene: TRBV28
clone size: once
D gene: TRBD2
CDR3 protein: CASRGGFSSYEQYF
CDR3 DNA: TGTGCCAGCAGGGGGGGGTTTAGCTCCTACGAGCAGTACTTC

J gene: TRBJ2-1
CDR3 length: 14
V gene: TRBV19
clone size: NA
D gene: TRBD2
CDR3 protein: CASKLRELSYEQFF
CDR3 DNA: TGTGCCAGTAAGTTGCGGGAGCTTAGCTATGAGCAGTTCTTC

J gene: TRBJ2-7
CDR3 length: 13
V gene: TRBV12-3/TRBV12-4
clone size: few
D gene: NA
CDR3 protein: CASQEMNSYEQYF
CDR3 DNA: TGTGCCAGCCAAGAAATGAACAGCTACGAGCAGTACTTC

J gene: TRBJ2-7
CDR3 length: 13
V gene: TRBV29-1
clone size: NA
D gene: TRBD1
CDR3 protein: CSVEGDRDSEQYF
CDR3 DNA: TGCAGCGTTGAAGGGGACAGGGACTCCGAGCAGTACTTC

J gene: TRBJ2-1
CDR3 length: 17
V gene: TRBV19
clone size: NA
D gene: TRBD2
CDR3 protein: CASSFSIASGSYNEQFF
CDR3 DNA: TGTGCCAGTAGTTTTAGCATCGCTAGCGGCTCCTACAATGAGCAGTTCTTC

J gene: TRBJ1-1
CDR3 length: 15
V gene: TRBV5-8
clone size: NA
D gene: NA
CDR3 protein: CASRWVDWMNTEAFF
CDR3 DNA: TGTGCCAGCAGATGGGTGGACTGGATGAACACTGAAGCTTTCTTT

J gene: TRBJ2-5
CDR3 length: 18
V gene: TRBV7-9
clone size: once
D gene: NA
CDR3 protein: CASSLATGGFRAQETQYF
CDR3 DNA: TGTGCCAGCAGCTTAGCGACAGGAGGTTTCCGCGCACAAGAGACCCAGTACTTC

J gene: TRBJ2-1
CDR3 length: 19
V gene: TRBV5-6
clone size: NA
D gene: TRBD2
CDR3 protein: CASTAGGKIAGDFVYEQFF
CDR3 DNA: TGTGCCAGCACCGCAGGAGGAAAAATAGCGGGAGACTTTGTTTATGAGCAGTTCTTC

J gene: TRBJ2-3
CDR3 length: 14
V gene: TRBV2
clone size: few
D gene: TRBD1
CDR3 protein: CAKEGDREADTQYF
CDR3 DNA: TGTGCCAAGGAAGGGGACAGGGAGGCAGATACGCAGTATTTT

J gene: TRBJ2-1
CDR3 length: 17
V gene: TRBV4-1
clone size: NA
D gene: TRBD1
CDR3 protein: CASRDRGGKSSYNEQFF
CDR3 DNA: TGCGCCAGCCGGGACAGGGGCGGAAAAAGCTCCTACAATGAGCAGTTCTTC

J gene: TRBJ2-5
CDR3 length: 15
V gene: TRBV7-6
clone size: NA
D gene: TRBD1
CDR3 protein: CASRRTGGVGETQYF
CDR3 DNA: TGTGCCAGCAGGAGGACAGGGGGCGTAGGAGAGACCCAGTACTTC

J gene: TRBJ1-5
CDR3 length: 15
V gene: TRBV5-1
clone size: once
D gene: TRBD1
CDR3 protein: CASSIGTGGHQPQHF
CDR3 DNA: TGCGCCAGCAGCATCGGGACAGGGGGCCATCAGCCCCAGCATTTT

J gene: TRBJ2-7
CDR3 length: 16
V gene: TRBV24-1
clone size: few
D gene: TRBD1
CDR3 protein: CATSDSARTGIYEQYF
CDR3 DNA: TGTGCCACCAGTGATTCTGCCAGGACAGGGATCTACGAGCAGTACTTC

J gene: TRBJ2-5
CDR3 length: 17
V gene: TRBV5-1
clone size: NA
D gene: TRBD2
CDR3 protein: CASSLGTSGTFKETQYF
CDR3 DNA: TGCGCCAGCAGCTTGGGGACTAGCGGGACTTTCAAAGAGACCCAGTACTTC

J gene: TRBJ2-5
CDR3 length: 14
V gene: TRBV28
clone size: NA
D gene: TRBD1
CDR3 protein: CASSLGQGGETQYF
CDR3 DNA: TGTGCCAGCAGCTTGGGACAGGGTGGAGAGACCCAGTACTTC

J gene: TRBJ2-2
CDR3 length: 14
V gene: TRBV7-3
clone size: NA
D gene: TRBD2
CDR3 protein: CASSWSGKVGELFF
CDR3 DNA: TGTGCCAGCAGCTGGAGCGGGAAGGTCGGGGAGCTGTTTTTT

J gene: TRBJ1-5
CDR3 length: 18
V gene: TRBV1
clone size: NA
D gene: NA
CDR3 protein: CTSSQESRWEPPYPAQHF
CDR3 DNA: TGCACCAGCAGCCAAGAAAGTAGGTGGGAGCCCCCATATCCTGCCCAGCATTTT

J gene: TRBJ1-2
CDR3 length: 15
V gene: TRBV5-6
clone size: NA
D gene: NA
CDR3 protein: CASSLGDSPFYGYTF
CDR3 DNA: TGTGCCAGCAGCTTGGGAGACAGCCCATTCTATGGCTACACCTTC

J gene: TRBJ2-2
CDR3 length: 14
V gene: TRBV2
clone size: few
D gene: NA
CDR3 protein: CASSENRDTGELFF
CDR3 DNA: TGTGCCAGCAGTGAAAATCGGGATACCGGGGAGCTGTTTTTT

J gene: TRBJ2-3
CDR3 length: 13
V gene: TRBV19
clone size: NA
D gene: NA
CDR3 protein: CASRRGSTDTQYF
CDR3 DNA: TGTGCCTCTCGCCGGGGGAGCACAGATACGCAGTATTTT

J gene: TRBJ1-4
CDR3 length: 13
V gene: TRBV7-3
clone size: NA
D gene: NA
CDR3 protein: CASSQGPGEKLFF
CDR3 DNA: TGTGCCAGCAGCCAGGGCCCGGGCGAAAAACTGTTTTTT

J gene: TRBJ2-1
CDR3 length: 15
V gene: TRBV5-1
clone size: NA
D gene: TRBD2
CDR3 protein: CASSLEGTSGVEQFF
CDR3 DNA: TGCGCCAGCAGCTTGGAAGGGACTAGCGGAGTTGAGCAGTTCTTC

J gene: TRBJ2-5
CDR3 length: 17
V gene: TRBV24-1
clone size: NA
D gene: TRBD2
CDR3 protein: CATSDSGTSGNVGTQYF
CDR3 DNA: TGTGCCACCAGTGACTCCGGGACTAGCGGGAATGTCGGGACCCAGTACTTC

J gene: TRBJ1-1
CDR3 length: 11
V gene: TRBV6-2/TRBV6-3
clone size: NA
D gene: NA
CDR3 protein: CASSLGTEAFF
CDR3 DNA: TGTGCCAGCAGCCTCGGGACTGAAGCTTTCTTT

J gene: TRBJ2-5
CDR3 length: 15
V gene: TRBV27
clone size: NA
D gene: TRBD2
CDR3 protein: CASSRPGGGQETQYF
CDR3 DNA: TGTGCCAGCAGTCGGCCGGGGGGGGGCCAAGAGACCCAGTACTTC

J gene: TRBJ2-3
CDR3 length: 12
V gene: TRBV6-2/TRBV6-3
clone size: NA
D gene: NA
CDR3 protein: CASSPLRNTQYF
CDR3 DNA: TGTGCCAGCAGCCCACTGAGGAATACGCAGTATTTT

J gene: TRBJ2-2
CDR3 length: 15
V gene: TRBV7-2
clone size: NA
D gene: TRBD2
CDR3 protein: CASILAMGEGGELFF
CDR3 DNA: TGTGCCAGCATCCTCGCGATGGGGGAGGGCGGGGAGCTGTTTTTT

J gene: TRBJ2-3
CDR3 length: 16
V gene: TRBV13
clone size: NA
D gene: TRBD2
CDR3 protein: CASSLGAGGGTDTQYF
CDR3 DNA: TGTGCCAGCAGCTTGGGAGCGGGGGGCGGTACAGATACGCAGTATTTT

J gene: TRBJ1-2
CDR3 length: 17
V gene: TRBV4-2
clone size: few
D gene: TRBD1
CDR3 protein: CASSQEAGGAFSYGYTF
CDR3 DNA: TGTGCCAGCAGCCAAGAGGCAGGGGGCGCGTTCTCCTATGGCTACACCTTC

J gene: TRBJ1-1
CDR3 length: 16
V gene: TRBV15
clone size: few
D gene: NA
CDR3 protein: CATSRDTGFLNTEAFF
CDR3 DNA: TGTGCCACCAGCAGGGATACAGGGTTCCTGAACACTGAAGCTTTCTTT

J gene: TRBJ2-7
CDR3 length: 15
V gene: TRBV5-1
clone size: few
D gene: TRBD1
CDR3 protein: CASSFNRDSSYEQYF
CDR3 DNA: TGCGCCAGCAGCTTTAATCGGGACAGCTCCTACGAGCAGTACTTC